This T cell receptor (beta chain) was recorded in a study of CD8 T cells in Susac syndrome. With random hexamers, about 0.5 to 1 ug RNA was reverse transcribed. TCRdb re-called the immunoSEQ multiplex PCR reads through MiXCR, storing one row per CDR3 protein. The repertoire has about 150,000 distinct CDR3 sequences, 95% of them found once; the top ten carry approximately 0.15%. CDR3 length: 14 residues. The germline V and J ends were trimmed by 4 bases and 8 bases, with 15 bases remaining between them. CDR1 SGHNT and CDR2 YYREEE come from the germline V gene (reference sequence). The sequenced sample consisted of CD4+ T cells from PBMCs. This chain joins TRBV5-4 and TRBJ2-2; D is possibly TRBD1 (6 bases). This sequence was found in a human donor with Susac syndrome. The CDR3 sequence: CASSGTPQGGELFF. The CDR3 DNA reads as TGTGCCAGCAGCGGGACACCCCAGGGAGGGGAGCTGTTTTTT. Complete variable domain (other parts from reference TRBV5-4 and TRBJ2-2): ETGVTQSPTHLIKTRGQQVTLRCSSQSGHNTVSWYQQALGQGPQFIFQYYREEENGRGNFPPRFSGLQFPNYSSELNVNALELDDSALYLCASSGTPQGGELFFGEGSRLTVL.